This passage covers 32 T cell receptor beta chains from one sample sequenced in a study of shared clonotypes between healthy human individuals. Sequenced by immunoSEQ multiplex PCR; TCRdb stores in-frame clones only, minus some. This sample has a few million clones; roughly 90% occur once, and the top ten carry 0.37%. Source material: naive CD4+ T cells from PBMCs. The sample's subset: CD45RA+ positively selected. These receptors were collected from a man younger than 35 in good health. Some clones in this sample may be carry-over from other donors' samples.

The V gene is TRBV14, the J gene TRBJ2-2; no clear D. V was trimmed by 4 bases and J by 1 base, leaving 13 bases between them. Per germline, CDR1 SGHDN and CDR2 FVKESK. The CDR3 is made up of 16 amino acids. The CDR3 loop reads CASSPQVIWNTGELFF. The CDR3 DNA reads TGTGCCAGCAGCCCTCAGGTGATATGGAACACCGGGGAGCTGTTTTTT.

The rearrangement uses TRBV7-2 and TRBJ2-3; weak D call: TRBD1 (6 bases). This CDR3 contains 14 residues. V was clipped by 7 bases and J by 0 bases, with 11 bases between them. Germline CDR1 SGHTA, CDR2 FQGNSA. DNA for the CDR3: TGTGCCAGCACCTCCGGACAGAGCACAGATACGCAGTATTTT. Protein sequence: CASTSGQSTDTQYF.

J is TRBJ1-2 and V is TRBV5-1, with D uncertain. V dropped 0 bases and J dropped 6 bases, with 15 bases sitting between them. The CDR3 totals 15 residues. Germline V gene sequence: CDR1 SGHRS, CDR2 YFSETQ. In DNA form, the CDR3 reads TGCGCCAGCAGCTTGGTTGGGAGGGTAGTTGATGGCTACACCTTC. Translation: CASSLVGRVVDGYTF.

This rearrangement joins TRBV13 to TRBJ1-4; D is undetermined. The CDR3 runs 14 residues. The germline V gene has CDR1 PRHDT and CDR2 FYEKMQ (reference sequence). V was shortened by 2 bases and J by 8 bases, with 12 bases between the two germline ends. DNA for the CDR3: TGTGCCAGCAGCTTATACGGAAACCTGGAAAAACTGTTTTTT. Its protein is CASSLYGNLEKLFF.

The V call is TRBV28, the J call TRBJ1-2, with D uncertain. The V gene lost 5 bases and the J gene lost 0 bases, with 13 bases spanning the gap. The CDR3 covers 15 residues. In germline, CDR1 is MDHEN, CDR2 SYDVKM. The CDR3 sequence: CASSTPSGPNYGYTF. The DNA of the CDR3 is TGTGCCAGCAGTACCCCTTCGGGTCCTAACTATGGCTACACCTTC.

As to this clone: Other DNA sequences in this specimen translate into the identical CDR3. The rearrangement uses TRBV18 and TRBJ2-3, with D uncertain. Germline V gene data show CDR1 as KGHSH and CDR2 as LQKENI. The CDR3 has 13 residues. V was cut by 3 bases and J by 6 bases, with 10 bases left in between. For the CDR3, the DNA is TGTGCCAGCTCACCGGACGGTGGTGATACGCAGTATTTT. This sequence encodes CASSPDGGDTQYF.

The CDR3 region is CASSLNGGKGYTF. The CDR3 nucleotides are TGTGCCAGCAGCTTAAACGGGGGGAAAGGCTACACCTTC. The genes are TRBV7-3 and TRBJ1-2, with D perhaps TRBD1 (5 bases). Trimming pared 1 base from V and 8 bases from J, leaving 11 bases between. Germline CDR1 and CDR2: SGHTA and FQGTGA. The CDR3 consists of 13 residues.

This clone was observed a few times. This chain links TRBV7-9 with TRBJ1-1; tentatively, D is TRBD1 (5 bases). CDR1 and CDR2 (germline): SEHNR, FQNEAQ (reference sequence). V was trimmed by 1 base and J by 11 bases, leaving 17 bases between them. This CDR3 is 14 amino acids long. The CDR3 sequence: CASSLGQGPGEAFF. The CDR3 nucleotides are TGTGCCAGCAGCTTAGGTCAGGGTCCCGGCGAGGCTTTCTTT.

The V gene is TRBV7-3, the J gene TRBJ2-3, with 11 bases lining up with TRBD2. V dropped 5 bases and J dropped 0; count of bases not matched to a gene: 10. This CDR3 region has 18 residues. From germline, CDR1 is SGHTA and CDR2 FQGTGA. The CDR3 nucleotides read TGTGCCAGCAGCAAACGACATAGCGGGAGGGAAAGCACAGATACGCAGTATTTT. This encodes CASSKRHSGRESTDTQYF.

The gene calls are TRBV7-6 and TRBJ1-5, with TRBD1 as a possible D gene (5 bases). CDR1 SGHVS and CDR2 FNYEAQ come from the germline V gene. V dropped 1 base and J dropped 7 bases, with 11 bases sitting between them. This CDR3 region has 14 residues. CDR3 amino acids: CASSLGRAGQPQHF. CDR3 DNA sequence: TGTGCCAGCAGCTTAGGCAGGGCAGGACAGCCCCAGCATTTT.

The V and J genes are TRBV19 and TRBJ2-3; 14 bases are a match to TRBD2. The CDR3 has 17 amino acids. CDR1 LNHDA and CDR2 SQIVND come from the germline V gene (reference sequence). The ends lost 4 bases at V and 3 bases at J; junction bases unmatched: 6. The CDR3 reads CASSTGTSGSSTDTQYF. CDR3 nucleotide sequence: TGTGCCAGTAGTACCGGGACTAGCGGGAGTTCTACAGATACGCAGTATTTT.

This clone was observed a few times. The chain is built from TRBV7-3 and TRBJ1-1; D is ambiguous. The CDR3 runs to 13 residues. Looked up from germline, CDR1 is SGHTA and CDR2 is FQGTGA. The V and J ends lost 1 base and 3 bases respectively, with 6 bases between them. The CDR3 coding sequence is TGTGCCAGCAGCTTAAGGAGGGACACTGAAGCTTTCTTT. It is translated as CASSLRRDTEAFF.

Concerning this clone itself: Other DNA sequences in this sample translate to the same CDR3. The rearrangement joins TRBV11-2 to TRBJ2-5; a possible D gene is TRBD2 (7 bases). V was cut by 5 bases and J by 5 bases, with 12 bases left in between. CDR3 length: 13 amino acids. Per the germline V gene, CDR1 is SGHAT and CDR2 is FQNNGV. CDR3 coding DNA: TGTGCCAGCAGCGGAGGGGGGGGTGAGACCCAGTACTTC. Protein: CASSGGGGETQYF.

The V call is TRBV7-8, the J call TRBJ2-7, with a possible D match to TRBD1 (7 bases). V shed 2 bases and J shed 7 bases, with 18 bases lying between them. The CDR3 has 15 residues. In germline, CDR1 is SGHVS, CDR2 FQNEAQ. This CDR3 reads CASSLSIGGAGEQYF. In DNA form, the CDR3 reads TGTGCCAGCAGCTTAAGTATAGGGGGCGCGGGGGAGCAGTACTTC.

The chain links TRBV10-3 to TRBJ2-3, with D tentatively TRBD2 (6 bases). Trimming removed 1 base at V and 0 bases at J, with 11 bases between. CDR3 size: 16 residues. In germline, CDR1 is ENHRY, CDR2 SYGVKD. CDR3 in DNA: TGTGCCATCAGTGAGTTTGGGAGCGGGAGCACAGATACGCAGTATTTT. Translation gives CAISEFGSGSTDTQYF.

This clone has a single count. This chain joins TRBV5-8 and TRBJ1-5; a weak D match, TRBD1 (5 bases). Deletions cut 3 bases from V and 0 bases from J, with 16 bases between. The CDR3 extends over 17 amino acids. CDR1 and CDR2 from the germline V gene are SGHTS and YDEGEE. CDR3: CASSWRGEGYSNQPQHF. Written as DNA, the CDR3 is TGTGCCAGCAGCTGGAGGGGTGAGGGCTATAGCAATCAGCCCCAGCATTTT. Filled out from reference TRBV5-8 and TRBJ1-5, the complete variable domain reads EAGVTQSPTHLIKTRGQQATLRCSPISGHTSVYWYQQALGLGLQFLLWYDEGEERNRGNFPPRFSGRQFPNYSSELNVNALELEDSALYLCASSWRGEGYSNQPQHFGDGTRLSIL.

The J gene is TRBJ2-3, the V gene TRBV6-5, with no clear D. The CDR3 runs to 14 residues. V lost 0 bases and J lost 4, with 8 bases in between. Germline loops: CDR1 MNHEY, CDR2 SVGAGI. The CDR3 loop reads CASSYSRSADTQYF. CDR3 bases: TGTGCCAGCAGTTACTCGAGAAGCGCAGATACGCAGTATTTT.

As for this clone: Other DNA sequences in the sample encode the same CDR3. The V gene is TRBV27, the J gene TRBJ2-7, with D maybe TRBD2 (6 bases). CDR1 and CDR2 (germline): MNHEY, SMNVEV (reference sequence). The V end lost 2 bases, the J end lost 4 bases, and 12 bases lay between the germline ends. The CDR3 is 14 amino acids. CDR3 loop: CASSLAGFSYEQYF. The CDR3 nucleotides are TGTGCCAGCAGTTTAGCGGGGTTCTCTTACGAGCAGTACTTC.

The chain has TRBV28 and TRBJ2-3; TRBD1 might be the D (7 bases). The V gene lost 6 bases and the J gene lost 4 bases, with 20 bases spanning the gap. CDR1 and CDR2 from the germline V gene are MDHEN and SYDVKM. The CDR3 extends over 16 amino acids. The CDR3 DNA reads as TGTGCCAGCAGCAGGGGGGTGGGCCTGATCCCAGATACGCAGTATTTT. This gives the protein CASSRGVGLIPDTQYF.

The chain couples TRBV28 to TRBJ2-3, with 11 bases that match TRBD1. V gave up 8 bases and J gave up 4 bases; unmatched junction bases: 5. Germline V gene data show CDR1 as MDHEN and CDR2 as SYDVKM. The CDR3 is 14 amino acids. CDR3 amino acids: CASGAGQGADTQYF. The CDR3, as DNA: TGTGCCAGCGGGGCGGGACAGGGGGCAGATACGCAGTATTTT.

The gene calls are TRBV7-8 and TRBJ1-2; TRBD1 is a possible D gene (6 bases). There are 17 residues in the CDR3. Germline-derived CDR1 and CDR2 are SGHVS and FQNEAQ. V lost 0 bases to trimming and J lost 8 bases, with 22 bases between them. The CDR3 nucleotides read TGTGCCAGCAGCTTAGCGCCTCCCGGGGGGGCCCTCATCGGCTACACCTTC. It specifies CASSLAPPGGALIGYTF.

This chain joins TRBV9 and TRBJ2-1; D may be TRBD2 (7 bases). The CDR3 sequence is 16 residues long. Trimming removed 3 bases at V and 1 base at J, with 14 bases between. Germline V gene lookup returns CDR1 SGDLS and CDR2 YYNGEE. The CDR3: CASSAREGGSYNEQFF. DNA for the CDR3: TGTGCCAGCAGCGCTAGGGAGGGGGGTTCCTACAATGAGCAGTTCTTC.

The V and J genes are TRBV28 and TRBJ2-7; maybe TRBD1 (6 bases). V was pared by 3 bases and J by 3 bases, with 15 bases between. Germline loops: CDR1 MDHEN, CDR2 SYDVKM. The CDR3 is 15 amino acids. The CDR3 DNA sequence: TGTGCCAGCAGTTTTTCAGGGGTCGAGGGCTACGAGCAGTACTTC. Translated, it gives CASSFSGVEGYEQYF.

The rearrangement links TRBV6-1 to TRBJ2-1; D is possibly TRBD1 (5 bases). This CDR3 comprises 12 residues. Germline V CDR1 and CDR2: MNHNS, SASEGT. Trimming left V 7 bases short and J 8 bases short, with 12 bases between. The CDR3 is CASIGQGYEQFF. CDR3 in DNA: TGTGCCAGCATAGGGCAGGGCTATGAGCAGTTCTTC.

The rearrangement joins TRBV5-1 to TRBJ2-3; possibly TRBD2 for D (5 bases). V was cut by 2 bases and J by 0 bases, with 16 bases left in between. The germline V gene encodes CDR1 SGHRS and CDR2 YFSETQ. The CDR3 sequence is 17 residues long. The CDR3 sequence is CASSLGLRQSSTDTQYF. The CDR3 DNA sequence: TGCGCCAGCAGCTTAGGACTCCGCCAATCTAGCACAGATACGCAGTATTTT.

This chain uses TRBV5-1 with TRBJ2-2; 11 bases match TRBD2. CDR3 length equals 17 residues. V lost 0 bases and J lost 3; bases outside the gene matches: 4. The V gene's germline CDR1 is SGHRS and CDR2 YFSETQ. In DNA, the CDR3 is TGCGCCAGCAGCTTGGTAGCGGGAGGGATAGACACCGGGGAGCTGTTTTTT. Translating it yields CASSLVAGGIDTGELFF.

This clone has only one observation. CDR3 sequence (DNA): TGTGCCAGCAGCGTAGGAGGAGGGGGCGGCTGGCAAGAGACCCAGTACTTC. This translates into CASSVGGGGGWQETQYF. The rearrangement links TRBV9 to TRBJ2-5; possibly TRBD1 for D (7 bases). Trimming shortened V by 0 bases and J by 2 bases, and 17 bases separated the two germline ends. Germline CDR1 and CDR2: SGDLS and YYNGEE. The CDR3 runs 17 residues.

CDR3 loop: CASRTSGVLGEQYF. The CDR3 region has the DNA TGTGCCAGCAGGACTAGCGGGGTCTTAGGGGAGCAGTACTTC. This chain links TRBV6-1 with TRBJ2-7, with 11 bases aligning to TRBD2. Germline CDR1 and CDR2: MNHNS and SASEGT. The CDR3 sequence is 14 residues long. The trim removed 6 bases at V and 7 bases at J, leaving 8 bases unmatched.

This chain connects TRBV5-1 to TRBJ2-1, with TRBD2 matching 9 bases. CDR1 and CDR2 (germline): SGHRS, YFSETQ. With 4 bases clipped from V and 6 bases from J, the junction kept 11 bases outside the gene matches. The CDR3 length is 16 residues. The CDR3 spells CASSSQAGGSGNEQFF. For the CDR3, the DNA is TGCGCCAGCAGCAGTCAAGCGGGAGGATCCGGCAATGAGCAGTTCTTC.

This clone came up a few times. The chain is built from TRBV5-1 and TRBJ1-1; the D is unclear. The length of the CDR3 is 14 residues. Trimming removed 6 bases at V and 4 bases at J, with 16 bases between. Germline loops: CDR1 SGHRS, CDR2 YFSETQ. This chain's CDR3 is CASNFAETATEAFF. The DNA of the CDR3 is TGCGCCAGCAACTTCGCAGAAACTGCCACTGAAGCTTTCTTT.

There are a few counts of this clone. The V call is TRBV2, the J call TRBJ1-1; D possibly corresponds to TRBD1 (6 bases). Trimming cost V 6 bases and J 8 bases, with 16 bases left between them. This CDR3 has 13 residues. Germline-derived CDR1 and CDR2 are SNHLY and FYNNEI. CDR3 residues: CASSAEGTTEAFF. CDR3 sequence (DNA): TGTGCCAGCAGCGCAGAGGGGACAACCGAAGCTTTCTTT. Based on the CDR3 plus reference TRBV2 and TRBJ1-1, the full variable domain is EPEVTQTPSHQVTQMGQEVILRCVPISNHLYFYWYRQILGQKVEFLVSFYNNEISEKSEIFDDQFSVERPDGSNFTLKIRSTKLEDSAMYFCASSAEGTTEAFFGQGTRLTVV.

The rearrangement uses TRBV5-1 and TRBJ2-3; D may be TRBD1 (6 bases). Germline V CDR1 and CDR2: SGHRS, YFSETQ. Trimming left V 4 bases short and J 5 bases short, with 14 bases between. The CDR3 runs 14 residues. The CDR3 reads CASSLGQLVDTQYF. Written as DNA, the CDR3 is TGCGCCAGCAGCCTAGGACAGCTTGTAGATACGCAGTATTTT.